This TCR beta chain is from a study of Ad26.COV2.S vaccination and SARS-CoV-2 variants. For the study at large: Intramuscular Ad26.COV2.S doses were given once or twice, 56 days apart.

As for this clone: No antigen is known for it.

Whole-study findings and limits: After vaccination, reports described spike-specific CD8+ and CD4+ T cell responses as showing substantial breadth.

TCRdb's table, derived via immunoSEQ multiplex PCR, lists solely in-frame clones and lacks some. In the table there are hundreds of thousands of clones, 65% to 90% of which are singletons. The sample's treatment: roughly 18 received Ad26.COV2.S at low or high dose, single or two shots; about 5 received placebo; per-sample allocation not given. The samples were gathered on day 63 after the first injection of vaccine or placebo. It was Wuhan-strain SARS-CoV-2 spike that the Ad26 vaccine vector expressed. This CDR3 is built from 15 residues. The germline V gene has CDR1 SGHRS and CDR2 YFSETQ. The ends lost 4 bases at V and 1 base at J; junction bases unmatched: 3.

The V gene is TRBV5-1, the J gene TRBJ1-5; the match to TRBD1 covers 9 bases. Sequences were derived from peripheral blood, sampled in a trial of Ad26.COV2.S vaccine versus placebo. This clonotype was sampled from a person between 18 and 65 years old who received the Ad26.COV2.S COVID-19 vaccine or a placebo. CDR3 DNA: TGCGCCAGCAGCGAACAGGGGGCGAGCAATCAGCCCCAGCATTTT. Translation: CASSEQGASNQPQHF.